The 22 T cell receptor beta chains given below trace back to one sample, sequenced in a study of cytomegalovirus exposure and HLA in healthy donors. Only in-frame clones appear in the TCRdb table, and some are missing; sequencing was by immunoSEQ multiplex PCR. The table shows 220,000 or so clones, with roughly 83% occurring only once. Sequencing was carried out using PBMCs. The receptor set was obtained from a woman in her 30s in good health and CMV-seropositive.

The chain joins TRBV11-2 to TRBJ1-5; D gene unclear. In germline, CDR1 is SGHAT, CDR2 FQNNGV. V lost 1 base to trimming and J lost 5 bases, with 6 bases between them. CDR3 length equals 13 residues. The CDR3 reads CASSLAGDQPQHF. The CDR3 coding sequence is TGTGCCAGCAGCTTAGCTGGGGATCAGCCCCAGCATTTT.

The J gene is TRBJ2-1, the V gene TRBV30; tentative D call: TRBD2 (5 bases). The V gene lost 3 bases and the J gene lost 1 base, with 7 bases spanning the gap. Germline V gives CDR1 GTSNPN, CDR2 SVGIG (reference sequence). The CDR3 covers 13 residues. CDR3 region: CAWSGMSYNEQFF. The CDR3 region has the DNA TGTGCCTGGAGCGGGATGTCCTACAATGAGCAGTTCTTC.

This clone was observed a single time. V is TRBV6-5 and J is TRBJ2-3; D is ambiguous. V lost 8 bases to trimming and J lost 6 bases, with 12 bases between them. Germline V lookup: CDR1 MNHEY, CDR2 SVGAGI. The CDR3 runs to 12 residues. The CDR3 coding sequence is TGTGCCAGCCGGTATTTTAGGGATACGCAGTATTTT. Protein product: CASRYFRDTQYF.

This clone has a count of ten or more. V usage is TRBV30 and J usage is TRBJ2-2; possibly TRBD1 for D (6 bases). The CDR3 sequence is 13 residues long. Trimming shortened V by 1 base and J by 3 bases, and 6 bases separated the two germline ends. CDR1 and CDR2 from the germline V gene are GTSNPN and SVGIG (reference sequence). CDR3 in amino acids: CAWSDRDTGELFF. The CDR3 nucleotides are TGTGCCTGGAGTGACAGGGACACCGGGGAGCTGTTTTTT.

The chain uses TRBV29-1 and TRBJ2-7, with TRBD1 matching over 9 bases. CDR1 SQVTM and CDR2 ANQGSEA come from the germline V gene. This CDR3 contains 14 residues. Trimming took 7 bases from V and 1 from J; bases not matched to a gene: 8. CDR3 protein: CSASGQGQSYEQYF. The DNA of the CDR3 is TGCAGCGCTTCGGGACAGGGACAGTCCTACGAGCAGTACTTC.

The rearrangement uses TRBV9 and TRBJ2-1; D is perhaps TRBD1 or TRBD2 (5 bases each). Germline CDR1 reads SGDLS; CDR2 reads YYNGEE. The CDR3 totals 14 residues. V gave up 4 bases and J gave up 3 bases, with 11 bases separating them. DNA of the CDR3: TGTGCCAGCAGCATCGGGACCGTCTACAATGAGCAGTTCTTC. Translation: CASSIGTVYNEQFF.

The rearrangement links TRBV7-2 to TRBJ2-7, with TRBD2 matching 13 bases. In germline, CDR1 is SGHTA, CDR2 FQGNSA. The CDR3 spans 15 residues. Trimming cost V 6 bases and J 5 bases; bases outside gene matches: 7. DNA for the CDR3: TGTGCCAGCAGTCATAGGACTAGCGGGAGTGACGAGCAGTACTTC. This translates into CASSHRTSGSDEQYF.

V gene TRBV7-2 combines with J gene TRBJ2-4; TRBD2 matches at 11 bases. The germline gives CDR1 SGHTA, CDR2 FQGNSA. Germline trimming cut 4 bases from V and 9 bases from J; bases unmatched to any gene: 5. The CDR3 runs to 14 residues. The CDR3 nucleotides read TGTGCCAGCAGCTCCCTAGCGGGAGGAGGCATTCAGTACTTC. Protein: CASSSLAGGGIQYF.

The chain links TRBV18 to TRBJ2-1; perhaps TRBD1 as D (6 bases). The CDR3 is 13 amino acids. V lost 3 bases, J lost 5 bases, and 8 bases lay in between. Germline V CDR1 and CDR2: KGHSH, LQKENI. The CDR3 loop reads CASSPRQDNEQFF. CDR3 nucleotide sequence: TGTGCCAGCTCACCTAGACAGGACAATGAGCAGTTCTTC.

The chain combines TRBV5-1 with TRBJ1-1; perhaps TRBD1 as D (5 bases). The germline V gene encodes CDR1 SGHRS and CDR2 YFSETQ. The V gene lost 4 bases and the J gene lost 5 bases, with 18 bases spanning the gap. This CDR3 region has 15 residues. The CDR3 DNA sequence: TGCGCCAGCAGCCCCCAGTCGGGGGATAGTACTGAAGCTTTCTTT. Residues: CASSPQSGDSTEAFF.

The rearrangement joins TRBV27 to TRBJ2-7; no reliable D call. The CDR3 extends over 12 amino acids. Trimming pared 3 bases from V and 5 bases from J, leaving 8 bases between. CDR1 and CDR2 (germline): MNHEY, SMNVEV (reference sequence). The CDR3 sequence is CASSFIGNEQYF. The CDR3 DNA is TGTGCCAGCAGTTTCATAGGGAACGAGCAGTACTTC.

The CDR3 is CASSSPPQGGGNTIYF. The CDR3 DNA follows: TGTGCCAGCAGTTCCCCCCCACAGGGAGGTGGAAACACCATATATTTT. The chain joins TRBV28 to TRBJ1-3; D perhaps matches TRBD1 (6 bases). This CDR3 spans 16 amino acids. Deletions cut 4 bases from V and 3 bases from J, with 16 bases between. The germline V gene has CDR1 MDHEN and CDR2 SYDVKM. The whole variable domain, remainder taken from reference TRBV28 and TRBJ1-3, is DVKVTQSSRYLVKRTGEKVFLECVQDMDHENMFWYRQDPGLGLRLIYFSYDVKMKEKGDIPEGYSVSREKKERFSLILESASTNQTSMYLCASSSPPQGGGNTIYFGEGSWLTVV.

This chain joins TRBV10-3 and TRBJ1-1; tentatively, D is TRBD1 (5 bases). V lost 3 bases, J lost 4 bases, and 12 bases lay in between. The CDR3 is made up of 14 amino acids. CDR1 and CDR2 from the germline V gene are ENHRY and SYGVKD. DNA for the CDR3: TGTGCCATCAGTGACCTTGGGGGGGGCACTGAAGCTTTCTTT. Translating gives CAISDLGGGTEAFF.

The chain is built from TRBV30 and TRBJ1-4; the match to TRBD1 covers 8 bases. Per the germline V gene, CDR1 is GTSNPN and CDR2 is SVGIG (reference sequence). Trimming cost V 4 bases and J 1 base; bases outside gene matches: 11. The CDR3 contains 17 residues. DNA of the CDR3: TGTGCCTGGACCAGGGGGCGAATTTGGCGAACTAATGAAAAACTGTTTTTT. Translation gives CAWTRGRIWRTNEKLFF. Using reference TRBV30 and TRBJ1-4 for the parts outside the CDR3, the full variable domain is SQTIHQWPATLVQPVGSPLSLECTVEGTSNPNLYWYRQAAGRGLQLLFYSVGIGQISSEVPQNLSASRPQDRQFILSSKKLLLSDSGFYLCAWTRGRIWRTNEKLFFGSGTQLSVL.

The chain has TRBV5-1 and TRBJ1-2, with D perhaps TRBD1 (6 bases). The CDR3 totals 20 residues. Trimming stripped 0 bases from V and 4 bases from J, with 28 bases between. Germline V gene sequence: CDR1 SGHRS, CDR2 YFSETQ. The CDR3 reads CASSLEPAGAGPVGSYGYTF. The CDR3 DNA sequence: TGCGCCAGCAGCTTGGAACCGGCGGGGGCTGGACCCGTGGGGTCCTATGGCTACACCTTC.

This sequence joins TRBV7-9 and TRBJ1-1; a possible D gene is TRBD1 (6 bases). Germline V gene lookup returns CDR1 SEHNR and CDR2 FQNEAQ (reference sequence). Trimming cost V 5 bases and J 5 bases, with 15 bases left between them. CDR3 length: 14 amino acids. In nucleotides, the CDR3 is TGTGCCAGCAGCCGGACACAGGGATGGACTGAAGCTTTCTTT. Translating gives CASSRTQGWTEAFF.

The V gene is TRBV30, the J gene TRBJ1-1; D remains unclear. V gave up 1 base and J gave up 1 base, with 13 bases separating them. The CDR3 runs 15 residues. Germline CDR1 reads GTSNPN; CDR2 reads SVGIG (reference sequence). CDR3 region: CAWSALPLSNTEAFF. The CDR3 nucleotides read TGTGCCTGGAGTGCCCTCCCCCTTTCGAACACTGAAGCTTTCTTT.

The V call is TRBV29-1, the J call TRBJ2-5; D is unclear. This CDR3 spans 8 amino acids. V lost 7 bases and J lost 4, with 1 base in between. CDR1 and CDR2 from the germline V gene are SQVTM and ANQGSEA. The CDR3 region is CSAETQYF. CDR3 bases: TGCAGCGCAGAGACCCAGTACTTC.

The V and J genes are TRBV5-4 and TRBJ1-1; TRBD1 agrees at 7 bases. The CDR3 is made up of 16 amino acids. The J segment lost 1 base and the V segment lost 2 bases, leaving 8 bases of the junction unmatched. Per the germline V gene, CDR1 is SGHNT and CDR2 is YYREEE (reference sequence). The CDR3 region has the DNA TGTGCCAGCAGCTTCCGACAGGGTCTTAGGAACACTGAAGCTTTCTTT. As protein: CASSFRQGLRNTEAFF.

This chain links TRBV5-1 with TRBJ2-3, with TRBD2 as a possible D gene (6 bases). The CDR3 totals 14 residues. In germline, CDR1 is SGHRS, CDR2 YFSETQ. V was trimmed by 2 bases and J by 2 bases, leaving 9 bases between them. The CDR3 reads CASSLSGSTDTQYF. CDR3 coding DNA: TGCGCCAGCAGCTTAAGCGGGTCCACAGATACGCAGTATTTT.

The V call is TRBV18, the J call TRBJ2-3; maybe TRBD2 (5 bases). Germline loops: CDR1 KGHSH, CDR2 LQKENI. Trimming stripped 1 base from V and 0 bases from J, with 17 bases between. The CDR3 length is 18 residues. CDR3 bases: TGTGCCAGCTCACCACGAGTCGGGGATCCCACAAGCACAGATACGCAGTATTTT. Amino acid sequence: CASSPRVGDPTSTDTQYF.

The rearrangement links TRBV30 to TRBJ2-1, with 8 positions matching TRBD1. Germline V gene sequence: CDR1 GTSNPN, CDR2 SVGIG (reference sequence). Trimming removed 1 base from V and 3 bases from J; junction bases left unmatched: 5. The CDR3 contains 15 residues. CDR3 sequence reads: CAWSGGQGSYNEQFF. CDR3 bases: TGTGCCTGGAGTGGCGGACAGGGAAGCTACAATGAGCAGTTCTTC. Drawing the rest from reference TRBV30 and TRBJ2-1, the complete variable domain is SQTIHQWPATLVQPVGSPLSLECTVEGTSNPNLYWYRQAAGRGLQLLFYSVGIGQISSEVPQNLSASRPQDRQFILSSKKLLLSDSGFYLCAWSGGQGSYNEQFFGPGTRLTVL.